The 21 T cell receptor beta chains presented below share a single source sample, sequenced in a study of shared clonotypes between healthy human individuals. Using immunoSEQ multiplex PCR, the repertoire was profiled, and TCRdb retains in-frame clones only, with some absent. The table has approximately 1.4 million clones, 95% to 99% seen once. The specimen sequenced was naive CD4+ T cells sorted from blood. Subset noted: CD45RA+ positively selected. The receptors originated from a man aged 25-40 years in good health.

The rearrangement uses TRBV6-5 and TRBJ2-7, with D perhaps matching TRBD1 or TRBD2 (6 bases each). This CDR3 spans 16 amino acids. V dropped 2 bases and J dropped 7 bases, with 21 bases sitting between them. The V gene's germline CDR1 is MNHEY and CDR2 SVGAGI. The CDR3 spells CASSYEGGTGTLEQYF. The DNA for the CDR3 is TGTGCCAGCAGTTACGAAGGGGGGACTGGGACTTTGGAGCAGTACTTC.

The genes are TRBV7-3 and TRBJ1-1, with a weak D call TRBD1 (5 bases). The ends were cut back, 1 base at V and 5 bases at J, with 8 bases in the middle. In germline, CDR1 is SGHTA, CDR2 FQGTGA. The CDR3 is 13 residues long. DNA for the CDR3: TGTGCCAGCAGCTTAATCCAGGGTACTGAAGCTTTCTTT. Protein sequence: CASSLIQGTEAFF.

The chain joins TRBV10-2 to TRBJ2-1; 11 nucleotides match TRBD1. CDR1 and CDR2 from the germline V gene are WSHSY and SAAADI. The trim removed 4 bases at V and 3 bases at J, leaving 2 bases unmatched. This CDR3 comprises 15 residues. The CDR3 region is CASSGTGGLYNEQFF. CDR3 sequence (DNA): TGCGCCAGCAGTGGGACAGGGGGCCTCTACAATGAGCAGTTCTTC.

The chain combines TRBV5-1 with TRBJ2-2, with 9 bases aligning to TRBD1. From germline, CDR1 is SGHRS and CDR2 YFSETQ. V lost 4 bases and J lost 1; bases outside the gene matches: 5. The CDR3 is made up of 16 amino acids. CDR3 sequence (DNA): TGCGCCAGCAGCCCGCCGACAGGGGGGAACACCGGGGAGCTGTTTTTT. This gives the protein CASSPPTGGNTGELFF.

This rearrangement joins TRBV10-1 to TRBJ2-1; 10 bases line up with TRBD2. Germline lookup yields CDR1 WNHNN and CDR2 SYGVQD (reference sequence). CDR3 length: 16 amino acids. V was clipped by 1 base and J by 7 bases; unmatched bases: 7. As DNA, the CDR3 is TGCGCCAGCAGTGAGTGGACTAGCGGAATATGGAATGAGCAGTTCTTC. Translated: CASSEWTSGIWNEQFF.

This chain links TRBV15 with TRBJ2-2, with 7 bases matching TRBD2. The CDR3 sequence is 15 residues long. Germline V gene sequence: CDR1 LNHNV, CDR2 YYDKDF (reference sequence). V shed 0 bases and J 7 bases; nucleotides not matched to a gene: 5. CDR3 residues: CATSRDVGEGGELFF. The CDR3 bases are TGTGCCACCAGCAGAGATGTAGGGGAGGGCGGGGAGCTGTTTTTT. Supplemented by reference TRBV15 and TRBJ2-2, the full variable domain reads DAMVIQNPRYQVTQFGKPVTLSCSQTLNHNVMYWYQQKSSQAPKLLFHYYDKDFNNEADTPDNFQSRRPNTSFCFLDIRSPGLGDTAMYLCATSRDVGEGGELFFGEGSRLTVL.

The chain links TRBV5-1 to TRBJ2-1; 14 positions match TRBD2. The germline CDR1 and CDR2 sequences are SGHRS and YFSETQ. The CDR3 length is 20 residues. The V and J ends lost 4 bases and 4 bases, in that order; junction bases with no gene match: 16. This chain's CDR3 is CASSTVPGLAGEEGYNEQFF. CDR3 nucleotide sequence: TGCGCCAGCAGCACAGTCCCGGGACTAGCGGGAGAAGAGGGTTACAATGAGCAGTTCTTC.

The V call is TRBV19, the J call TRBJ2-7; D perhaps matches TRBD1 (5 bases). With 6 bases removed from V and 2 bases from J, the gap between germline ends came to 17 bases. Germline values: CDR1 LNHDA, CDR2 SQIVND (reference sequence). The length of the CDR3 is 15 residues. The CDR3 loop reads CASSVGWQGTYEQYF. Here the CDR3 DNA reads TGTGCCAGTAGCGTCGGGTGGCAGGGAACCTACGAGCAGTACTTC.

This clone was observed once. V and J are TRBV19 and TRBJ2-1; no reliable D call. Trimming stripped 4 bases from V and 2 bases from J, with 6 bases between. The CDR3 runs to 13 residues. Germline CDR1 reads LNHDA; CDR2 reads SQIVND (reference sequence). CDR3 bases: TGTGCCAGTAGTAACTCTCCCTACAATGAGCAGTTCTTC. Amino acid sequence: CASSNSPYNEQFF.

The chain recombines TRBV9 with TRBJ1-5, with TRBD1 as a possible D gene (6 bases). Germline CDR1 reads SGDLS; CDR2 reads YYNGEE. V was pared by 3 bases and J by 3 bases, with 10 bases between. The CDR3 covers 14 residues. CDR3 coding DNA: TGTGCCAGCAGCGCGGACAGTAACAATCAGCCCCAGCATTTT. Its translation is CASSADSNNQPQHF.

The chain employs TRBV11-2 and TRBJ1-1; D might be TRBD1 (5 bases). Per germline, CDR1 SGHAT and CDR2 FQNNGV. Deletions cut 1 base from V and 5 bases from J, with 11 bases between. The CDR3 runs 14 residues. The CDR3 DNA is TGTGCCAGCAGCTTAGCTTGGCAGGGAACTGAAGCTTTCTTT. Its protein product is CASSLAWQGTEAFF.

The chain recombines TRBV7-6 with TRBJ2-2; no reliable D call. The CDR3 loop spans 13 amino acids. The germline CDR1 and CDR2 sequences are SGHVS and FNYEAQ. The V end was cut by 2 bases, the J end by 2 bases, with 3 bases between. The CDR3: CASSLYNTGELFF. CDR3 bases: TGTGCCAGCAGCTTATATAACACCGGGGAGCTGTTTTTT.

The V and J genes are TRBV11-2 and TRBJ2-3; D tentatively fits TRBD1 or TRBD2 (5 bases each). V gave up 5 bases and J gave up 1 base, with 7 bases separating them. There are 13 residues in the CDR3. The germline gives CDR1 SGHAT, CDR2 FQNNGV. Here the CDR3 reads CASSRDRTDTQYF. As DNA, the CDR3 is TGTGCCAGCAGCCGGGACCGCACAGATACGCAGTATTTT.

The chain links TRBV7-2 to TRBJ2-6; no clear D. CDR1 SGHTA and CDR2 FQGNSA come from the germline V gene. The CDR3 is 14 residues long. The ends were cut back, 7 bases at V and 1 base at J, with 8 bases in the middle. CDR3 region: CASTKISGANVLTF. The DNA of the CDR3 is TGTGCCAGCACGAAGATTTCTGGGGCCAACGTCCTGACTTTC.

The rearrangement uses TRBV7-9 and TRBJ2-1; tentatively, D is TRBD1 (5 bases). Trimming took off 8 bases at V and 3 bases at J, with 17 bases between the two ends. CDR1 and CDR2 from the germline V gene are SEHNR and FQNEAQ (reference sequence). This CDR3 region has 15 residues. The CDR3 region is CASPEVDKDYNEQFF. CDR3 in DNA: TGTGCCAGCCCCGAAGTGGACAAAGACTACAATGAGCAGTTCTTC.

The chain recombines TRBV2 with TRBJ1-3; D is possibly TRBD1 (5 bases). V was shortened by 6 bases and J by 4 bases, with 10 bases between the two germline ends. The CDR3 totals 13 residues. The V gene's germline CDR1 is SNHLY and CDR2 FYNNEI. The CDR3 here is CASRSGTGNTIYF. In DNA form, the CDR3 reads TGTGCCAGCAGGTCCGGGACCGGAAACACCATATATTTT.

Only one count was recorded for this clone. V gene TRBV11-2 combines with J gene TRBJ2-5; 15 nucleotides line up with TRBD2. The trim removed 5 bases at V and 5 bases at J, leaving 6 bases unmatched. In germline, CDR1 is SGHAT, CDR2 FQNNGV. The CDR3 covers 16 residues. The CDR3 loop is CASSPWTSGRDETQYF. CDR3 coding DNA: TGTGCCAGCAGCCCCTGGACTAGCGGGAGGGATGAGACCCAGTACTTC.

This clone was seen just once. The genes are TRBV7-9 and TRBJ2-7; the match to TRBD2 covers 10 bases. This CDR3 contains 14 residues. The V segment lost 5 bases and the J segment 6 bases; nucleotides outside the gene matches: 7. Germline-derived CDR1 and CDR2 are SEHNR and FQNEAQ (reference sequence). This CDR3 reads CASSEREGAFEQYF. The CDR3 DNA reads TGTGCCAGCAGCGAGCGGGAGGGCGCGTTCGAGCAGTACTTC.

The chain is built from TRBV27 and TRBJ2-7; 10 bases are a match to TRBD2. Germline assignment: CDR1 MNHEY and CDR2 SMNVEV (reference sequence). The V gene end was trimmed by 2 bases and the J gene end by 1 base; junction bases not matched to a gene: 2. CDR3 length: 15 amino acids. The CDR3 coding sequence is TGTGCCAGCAGTTTACTAGCGGGGGCATCCTACGAGCAGTACTTC. Residues: CASSLLAGASYEQYF.

For this clone: Other DNA sequences of this sample code for an identical CDR3. The V gene is TRBV9, the J gene TRBJ2-7; 11 nucleotides match TRBD2. CDR1 and CDR2 (germline): SGDLS, YYNGEE. This CDR3 spans 15 amino acids. Trimming at V came to 2 bases and at J to 3 bases, leaving 4 bases not matched to a gene. CDR3 nucleotides: TGTGCCAGCAGCGTTACCGGGACTAGCGGCTACGAGCAGTACTTC. This gives the protein CASSVTGTSGYEQYF.

The chain couples TRBV19 to TRBJ1-2; the D gene is possibly TRBD1 (5 bases). The CDR3 is 16 amino acids. The germline gives CDR1 LNHDA, CDR2 SQIVND (reference sequence). Trimming left V 4 bases short and J 1 base short, with 16 bases between. This CDR3 is CASSTAGTGLNYGYTF. The CDR3 coding sequence is TGTGCCAGTAGTACGGCCGGGACCGGGCTTAACTATGGCTACACCTTC.